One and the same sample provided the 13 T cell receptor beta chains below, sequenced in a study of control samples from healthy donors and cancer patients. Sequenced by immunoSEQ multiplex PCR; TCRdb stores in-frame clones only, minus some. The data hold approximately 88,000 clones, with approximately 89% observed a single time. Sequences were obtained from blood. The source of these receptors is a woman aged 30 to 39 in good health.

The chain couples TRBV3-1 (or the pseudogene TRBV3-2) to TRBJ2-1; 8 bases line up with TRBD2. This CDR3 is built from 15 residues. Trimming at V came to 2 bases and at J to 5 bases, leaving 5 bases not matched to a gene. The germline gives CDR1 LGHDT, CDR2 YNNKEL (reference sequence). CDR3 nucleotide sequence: TGTGCCAGCAGCCAAACAAGCGGGGGAAACAATGAGCAGTTCTTC. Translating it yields CASSQTSGGNNEQFF.

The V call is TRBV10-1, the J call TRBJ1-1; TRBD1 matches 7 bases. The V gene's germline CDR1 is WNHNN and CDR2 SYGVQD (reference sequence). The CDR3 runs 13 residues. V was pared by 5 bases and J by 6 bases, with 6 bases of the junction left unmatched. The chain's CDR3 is CASSLDRDAEAFF. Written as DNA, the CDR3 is TGCGCCAGCAGTCTAGACAGGGACGCTGAAGCTTTCTTT.

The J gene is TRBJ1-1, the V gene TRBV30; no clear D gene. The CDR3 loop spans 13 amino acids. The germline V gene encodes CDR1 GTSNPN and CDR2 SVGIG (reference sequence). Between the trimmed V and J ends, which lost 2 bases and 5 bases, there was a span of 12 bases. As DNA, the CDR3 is TGTGCCTGGAGTCCCTACCTCGTTACTGAAGCTTTCTTT. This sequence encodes CAWSPYLVTEAFF.

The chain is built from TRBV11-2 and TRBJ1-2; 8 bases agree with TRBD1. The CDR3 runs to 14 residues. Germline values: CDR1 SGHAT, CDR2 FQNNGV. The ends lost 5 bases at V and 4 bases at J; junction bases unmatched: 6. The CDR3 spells CASSDGTGTYGYTF. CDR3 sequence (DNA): TGTGCCAGCAGCGACGGGACAGGAACCTATGGCTACACCTTC.

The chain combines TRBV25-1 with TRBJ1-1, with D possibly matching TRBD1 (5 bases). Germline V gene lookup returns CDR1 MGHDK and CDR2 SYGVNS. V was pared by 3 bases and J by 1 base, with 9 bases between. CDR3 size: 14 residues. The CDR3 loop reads CASSDIGANTEAFF. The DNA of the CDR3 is TGTGCCAGCAGTGATATCGGGGCGAACACTGAAGCTTTCTTT. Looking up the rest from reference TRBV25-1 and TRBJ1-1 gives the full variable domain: EADIYQTPRYLVIGTGKKITLECSQTMGHDKMYWYQQDPGMELHLIHYSYGVNSTEKGDLSSESTVSRIRTEHFPLTLESARPSHTSQYLCASSDIGANTEAFFGQGTRLTVV.

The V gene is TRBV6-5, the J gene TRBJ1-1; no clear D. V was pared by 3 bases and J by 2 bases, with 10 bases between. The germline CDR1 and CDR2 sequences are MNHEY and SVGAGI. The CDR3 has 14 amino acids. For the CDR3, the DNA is TGTGCCAGCAGTTATAGGACGGTTAACACTGAAGCTTTCTTT. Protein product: CASSYRTVNTEAFF.

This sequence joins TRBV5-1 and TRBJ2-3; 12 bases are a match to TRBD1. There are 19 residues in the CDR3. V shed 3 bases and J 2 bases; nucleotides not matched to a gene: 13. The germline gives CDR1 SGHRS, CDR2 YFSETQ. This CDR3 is CASSSPGQGARGTTDTQYF. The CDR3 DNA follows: TGCGCCAGCAGCTCGCCGGGACAGGGGGCGCGGGGGACCACAGATACGCAGTATTTT.

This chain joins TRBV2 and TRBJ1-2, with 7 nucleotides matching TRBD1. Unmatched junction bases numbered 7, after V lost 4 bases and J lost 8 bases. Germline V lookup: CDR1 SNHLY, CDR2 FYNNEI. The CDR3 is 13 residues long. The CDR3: CASSAAGGYGYTF. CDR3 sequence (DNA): TGTGCCAGCAGTGCGGCAGGGGGATACGGCTACACCTTC.

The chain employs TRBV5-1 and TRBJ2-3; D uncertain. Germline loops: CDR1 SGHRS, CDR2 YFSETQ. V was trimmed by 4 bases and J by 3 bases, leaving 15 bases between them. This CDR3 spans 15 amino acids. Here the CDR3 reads CASSLKGLRTDTQYF. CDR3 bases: TGCGCCAGCAGCCTTAAGGGCTTGCGTACAGATACGCAGTATTTT. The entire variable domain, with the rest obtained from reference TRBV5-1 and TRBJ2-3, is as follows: KAGVTQTPRYLIKTRGQQVTLSCSPISGHRSVSWYQQTPGQGLQFLFEYFSETQRNKGNFPGRFSGRQFSNSRSEMNVSTLELGDSALYLCASSLKGLRTDTQYFGPGTRLTVL.

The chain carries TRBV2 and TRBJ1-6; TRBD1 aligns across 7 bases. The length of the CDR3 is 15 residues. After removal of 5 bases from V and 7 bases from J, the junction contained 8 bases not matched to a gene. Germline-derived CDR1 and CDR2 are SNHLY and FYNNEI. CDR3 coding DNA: TGTGCCAGCAGTTTTGACAGGGTAAAAAATTCACCCCTCCACTTT. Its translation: CASSFDRVKNSPLHF. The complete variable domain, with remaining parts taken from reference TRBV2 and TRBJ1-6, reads EPEVTQTPSHQVTQMGQEVILRCVPISNHLYFYWYRQILGQKVEFLVSFYNNEISEKSEIFDDQFSVERPDGSNFTLKIRSTKLEDSAMYFCASSFDRVKNSPLHFGNGTRLTVT.

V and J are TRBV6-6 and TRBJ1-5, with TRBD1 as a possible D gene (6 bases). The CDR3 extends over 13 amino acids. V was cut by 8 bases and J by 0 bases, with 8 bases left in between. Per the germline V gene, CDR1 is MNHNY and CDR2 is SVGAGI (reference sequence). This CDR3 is CASHRDSNQPQHF. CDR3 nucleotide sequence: TGTGCCAGCCACAGGGATAGCAATCAGCCCCAGCATTTT.

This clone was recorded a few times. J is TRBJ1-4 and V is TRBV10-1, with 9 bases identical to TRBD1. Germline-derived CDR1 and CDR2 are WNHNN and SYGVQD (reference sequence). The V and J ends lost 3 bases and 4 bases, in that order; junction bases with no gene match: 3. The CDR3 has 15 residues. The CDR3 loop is CASSDLTGGNEKLFF. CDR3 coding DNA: TGCGCCAGCAGTGACCTGACAGGGGGTAATGAAAAACTGTTTTTT.

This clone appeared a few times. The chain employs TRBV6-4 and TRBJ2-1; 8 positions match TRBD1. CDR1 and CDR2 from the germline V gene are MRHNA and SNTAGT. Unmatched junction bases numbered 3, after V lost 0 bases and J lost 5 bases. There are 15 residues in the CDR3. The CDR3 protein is CASSDSGQGHNEQFF. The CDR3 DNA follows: TGTGCCAGCAGTGACTCCGGACAGGGACACAATGAGCAGTTCTTC.